A selection of T cell receptor beta chains follows, all from one sample in a study of vaccination and CD4 T cells after COVID-19. TCRdb itself ran the PCR reads through MiXCR, one entry per CDR3 protein. Among 10,000 to 15,000 distinct CDR3 sequences listed, roughly four fifths were seen once. These receptors have no known antigen. The sample consisted of CD4+ T cells from blood, cultured in vitro, taken after SARS-CoV-2 vaccination. The receptor set was obtained from a human donor who received a COVID-19 vaccine. Each CDR3 is given with its conserved first and last residue. Each record gives: CDR3 protein, CDR3 DNA, clone size, V gene, CDR3 length, D gene, J gene. The D gene is left open where the match is weak. For some rows the clone size is stated as once, few or many, or as a class when expanded; others skip it.

CASSQARLGGGATDTQYF TGCGCCAGCAGCCAAGCAAGGTTAGGCGGGGGGGCCACAGATACGCAGTATTTT NA TRBV4-1 18 TRBD2 TRBJ2-3
CASRPGGLGSPLHF TGTGCCAGCAGACCGGGGGGGCTTGGGTCACCCCTCCACTTT NA TRBV2 14 NA TRBJ1-6
CASGPPGQHDGNTIYF TGTGCTAGTGGTCCCCCCGGGCAGCACGATGGAAACACCATATATTTT few TRBV12-5 16 NA TRBJ1-3
CASSRDLQKGSKLFF TGTGCCAGCAGCCGGGACCTTCAGAAGGGCTCGAAACTGTTTTTT NA TRBV7-9 15 NA TRBJ1-4
CASSLWTDNYGYTF TGTGCCAGCAGCTTATGGACAGATAACTATGGCTACACCTTC NA TRBV7-9 14 NA TRBJ1-2
CASSYQGQGSTDTQYF TGTGCCAGCAGCTACCAAGGACAGGGTAGCACAGATACGCAGTATTTT NA TRBV5-5 16 TRBD1 TRBJ2-3
CASRYREEFGYGYTF TGTGCCAGTAGGTACAGGGAAGAGTTTGGCTATGGCTACACCTTC NA TRBV19 15 NA TRBJ1-2
CAWSVPSGGRGSPLHF TGTGCCTGGAGTGTCCCCTCAGGGGGCAGGGGTTCACCCCTCCACTTT NA TRBV30 16 TRBD1 TRBJ1-6
CASSLSADEQYF TGTGCCAGCAGTTTAAGCGCAGACGAGCAGTACTTC once TRBV12-3/TRBV12-4 12 NA TRBJ2-7
CAWIRGKTQYF TGTGCCTGGATTAGGGGGAAGACCCAGTACTTC NA TRBV30 11 NA TRBJ2-5
CASSIANSYSNQPQHF TGTGCCAGTAGTATAGCGAACAGTTATAGCAATCAGCCCCAGCATTTT NA TRBV19 16 NA TRBJ1-5
CAWSVESRGPYGYTF TGTGCCTGGAGTGTAGAGAGCAGGGGGCCATATGGCTACACCTTC NA TRBV30 15 TRBD1 TRBJ1-2
CASKWRGGTYGYTF TGTGCCAGTAAGTGGAGAGGGGGCACATATGGCTACACCTTC NA TRBV19 14 TRBD1 TRBJ1-2
CSARGPFEYSNQPQHF TGCAGTGCTAGAGGCCCTTTTGAATATAGCAATCAGCCCCAGCATTTT NA TRBV20-1 16 NA TRBJ1-5
CASSEELDRHGTEAFF TGTGCCAGCAGCGAAGAGTTGGACAGGCATGGCACTGAAGCTTTCTTT NA TRBV21-1 16 NA TRBJ1-1
CASSRHRLEGEQPQHF TGTGCCAGCAGTCGCCACAGGTTGGAAGGGGAACAGCCCCAGCATTTT NA TRBV6-2/TRBV6-3 16 NA TRBJ1-5
CASRGVGTEAFF TGCGCCAGCAGGGGAGTCGGCACTGAAGCTTTCTTT NA TRBV5-1 12 NA TRBJ1-1
CASSKTEQGDGYTF TGTGCCAGCAGTAAAACGGAACAGGGGGATGGCTACACCTTC NA TRBV12-3/TRBV12-4 14 TRBD1 TRBJ1-2
CASSTPTSGITDTQYF TGTGCCAGTAGTACCCCGACTAGCGGGATCACAGATACGCAGTATTTT NA TRBV19 16 TRBD2 TRBJ2-3
CASSRVGGSGYTF TGTGCCAGCAGCCGAGTGGGGGGAAGTGGCTACACCTTC NA TRBV11-2 13 NA TRBJ1-2
CATSDSDRGNTEAFF TGTGCCACCAGCGATTCAGACAGGGGGAACACTGAAGCTTTCTTT few TRBV24-1 15 TRBD1 TRBJ1-1
CASSLVGTADPGSPLHF TGTGCCAGCAGCTTAGTAGGGACAGCAGACCCTGGTTCACCCCTCCACTTT NA TRBV7-8 17 TRBD1 TRBJ1-6
CASSLAETGGGGYTF TGTGCCAGCAGTTTAGCGGAGACAGGGGGAGGTGGCTACACCTTC NA TRBV12-3/TRBV12-4 15 TRBD1 TRBJ1-2
CAISSAGGGGYTF TGTGCCATCAGCTCGGCAGGGGGAGGGGGCTACACCTTC NA TRBV10-3 13 TRBD1 TRBJ1-2
CASSPGQSSNQPQHF TGTGCCAGCAGTCCGGGACAAAGTAGCAATCAGCCCCAGCATTTT NA TRBV27 15 NA TRBJ1-5
CASNLIRGEATQYF TGTGCCAGCAACCTAATACGGGGGGAGGCGACCCAGTACTTC once TRBV7-9 14 TRBD2 TRBJ2-5
CASSRQGKSGYGYTF TGTGCCAGCAGCCGACAGGGGAAGAGTGGCTATGGCTACACCTTC once TRBV6-1 15 TRBD1 TRBJ1-2
CASSPNSLAGGLNTGELFF TGTGCCAGCAGTCCTAATAGCCTAGCGGGGGGCCTGAACACCGGGGAGCTGTTTTTT NA TRBV7-9 19 TRBD2 TRBJ2-2
CAWSPRDRYYGYTF TGTGCCTGGAGCCCACGGGACAGATACTATGGCTACACCTTC NA TRBV30 14 TRBD1 TRBJ1-2
CASSQEGRGSTDTQYF TGTGCCAGCAGCCAAGAGGGGCGGGGGAGCACAGATACGCAGTATTTT NA TRBV4-2 16 TRBD2 TRBJ2-3
CSARDLGGPSADTQYF TGCAGTGCTAGAGATTTAGGGGGGCCTTCCGCAGATACGCAGTATTTT NA TRBV20-1 16 NA TRBJ2-3
CASRETGLNNEQFF TGCGCCAGCAGGGAAACAGGGTTAAACAATGAGCAGTTCTTC NA TRBV5-1 14 NA TRBJ2-1
CASRFAGGTEAFF TGTGCCAGCAGATTTGCGGGGGGGACTGAAGCTTTCTTT NA TRBV7-2 13 NA TRBJ1-1
CASSLTTEVGGNTIYF TGTGCCAGCAGTCTTACGACCGAAGTGGGAGGAAACACCATATATTTT few TRBV6-1 16 NA TRBJ1-3
CSASGGRGGGLGSYTF TGCAGTGCTAGTGGGGGTCGTGGAGGGGGCTTAGGGAGCTACACCTTC NA TRBV20-1 16 TRBD1 TRBJ1-2
CASRRQGANTGELFF TGTGCCAGCCGGAGACAGGGGGCGAACACCGGGGAGCTGTTTTTT NA TRBV2 15 TRBD1 TRBJ2-2
CSARRSDRSSPGNTIYF TGCAGTGCTAGACGGTCGGACAGGTCCTCTCCAGGAAACACCATATATTTT NA TRBV20-1 17 TRBD1 TRBJ1-3
CASSPLVLAGGLQETQYF TGTGCCAGCAGCCCCTTAGTACTAGCGGGGGGACTCCAAGAGACCCAGTACTTC NA TRBV11-2 18 TRBD2 TRBJ2-5
CASSRDKYGYTF TGTGCCAGCAGTAGGGACAAGTATGGCTACACCTTC NA TRBV6-1 12 NA TRBJ1-2
CAWSEGLSNQPQHF TGTGCCTGGAGTGAGGGGCTTAGCAATCAGCCCCAGCATTTT NA TRBV30 14 NA TRBJ1-5